This is a list of T cell receptor beta chains from one sample in a study of T-cell memory formation after mild COVID-19. TCRdb re-called the 5' RACE reads with MiXCR, one entry per CDR3 protein. In the table there are under 40,000 distinct CDR3 sequences, approximately 8.3% of which are singletons. The source material was PBMCs or a T cell subset sorted from them (not recorded which). These receptors all come from a man between 18 and 35 years old who had mild COVID-19 (a few samples of this study predate the infection). Cell type and time point are not known. CDR3s include the opening cysteine and the closing phenylalanine or tryptophan. The D gene is left open where the match is weak. The size entry is marked missing in some rows and otherwise reads once, few, many or a size class.

TRBV3-1	TRBJ1-2	-	many	CASSQRGGYTF	TGTGCCAGCAGCCAAAGGGGTGGCTACACCTTC
TRBV2	TRBJ2-1	-	-	CASRDTGTEQFF	TGTGCCAGCAGGGACACAGGGACTGAGCAGTTCTTC
TRBV6-2/TRBV6-3	TRBJ1-1	TRBD1	-	CASSYSSFGQGKFEAFF	TGTGCCAGCAGTTACTCGTCTTTCGGACAGGGGAAATTTGAAGCTTTCTTT
TRBV7-7	TRBJ2-3	-	many	CASSATSWGDTQYF	TGTGCTAGCAGCGCAACTAGTTGGGGAGATACGCAGTATTTT
TRBV19	TRBJ1-3	TRBD1	many	CASDRGQRISGNTIYF	TGTGCCTCTGACCGGGGACAGAGGATCTCTGGAAACACCATATATTTT
TRBV6-2/TRBV6-3	TRBJ2-1	TRBD2	many	CASSRRISSGGLREQFF	TGTGCCAGCAGCCGTCGGATCTCTAGCGGGGGCCTTCGGGAGCAGTTCTTC
TRBV6-2/TRBV6-3	TRBJ2-7	TRBD2	-	CASSYSGLAWYEQYF	TGTGCCAGCAGTTACTCCGGACTAGCGTGGTACGAGCAGTACTTC
TRBV7-3	TRBJ2-1	-	many	CASSSIGGNEQFF	TGTGCCAGCAGCTCTATCGGGGGCAATGAGCAGTTCTTC
TRBV4-3	TRBJ1-3	-	many	CASSRTVGRKSGNTIYF	TGCGCCAGCAGCCGGACAGTCGGAAGAAAATCTGGAAACACCATATATTTT
TRBV7-2	TRBJ2-2	-	many	CASSFLSTGELFF	TGTGCCAGCAGCTTCCTCTCTACCGGGGAGCTGTTTTTT
TRBV4-3	TRBJ1-1	TRBD1	-	CASSQVSGTGGTEAFF	TGCGCCAGCAGCCAGGTCTCCGGGACAGGGGGCACTGAAGCTTTCTTT
TRBV2	TRBJ2-7	-	many	CASSEQGTHYEQYF	TGTGCCAGCAGTGAACAGGGGACTCACTACGAGCAGTACTTC
TRBV21-1	TRBJ2-1	-	-	CASSSRDKSENEQFF	TGTGCCAGCAGCTCCCGGGACAAGTCGGAGAATGAGCAGTTCTTC
TRBV5-1	TRBJ2-3	-	many	CASSSQTDRADTQYF	TGCGCCAGCAGCTCCCAAACGGACAGAGCCGATACGCAGTATTTT
TRBV20-1	TRBJ2-7	-	many	CSAKDSGKTYEQYF	TGCAGTGCAAAGGACAGCGGGAAAACTTACGAGCAGTACTTC
TRBV18	TRBJ2-3	-	many	CASSPERDTQYF	TGTGCCAGCTCACCGGAGAGGGATACGCAGTATTTT
TRBV6-5	TRBJ1-6	-	many	CASSPRTVQPNSPLHF	TGTGCCAGCAGTCCCCGGACAGTCCAACCAAATTCACCCCTCCACTTT
TRBV21-1	TRBJ1-2	-	-	CASSKVGPSRSTNYGYTF	TGTGCCAGCAGCAAAGTAGGGCCCTCAAGAAGTACTAACTATGGCTACACCTTC
TRBV4-2	TRBJ2-3	TRBD2	many	CASSQDPGTSGFTDTQYF	TGTGCCAGCAGCCAAGACCCCGGGACTAGCGGATTCACAGATACGCAGTATTTT
TRBV6-2/TRBV6-3	TRBJ1-6	TRBD1	-	CASRLDRGRSPLHF	TGTGCCAGCAGACTGGACAGGGGACGCTCACCCCTCCACTTT
TRBV4-2	TRBJ1-4	TRBD1	few	CASSQGGTGSEKLFF	TGTGCCAGCAGCCAAGGGGGGACAGGGAGCGAAAAACTGTTTTTT
TRBV5-1	TRBJ2-5	-	many	CASSLGGTKETQYF	TGCGCCAGCAGCTTGGGGGGTACCAAGGAGACCCAGTACTTC
TRBV4-3	TRBJ2-4	-	many	CASSQDWGSAKNIQYF	TGCGCCAGCAGCCAAGATTGGGGTTCAGCCAAAAACATTCAGTACTTC
TRBV6-1	TRBJ1-5	-	few	CASSEPGQPQHF	TGTGCCAGCAGTGAACCCGGGCAGCCCCAGCATTTT
TRBV6-6	TRBJ1-5	-	few	CASSYYGARGGGQPQHF	TGTGCCAGCAGTTACTATGGAGCCAGGGGTGGCGGCCAGCCCCAGCATTTT
TRBV5-1	TRBJ2-2	TRBD1	few	CASSTGTVNTGELFF	TGCGCCAGCAGTACCGGGACAGTCAACACCGGGGAGCTGTTTTTT
TRBV27	TRBJ2-2	TRBD2	many	CARITSGGGELFF	TGTGCCCGGATCACTAGCGGAGGCGGGGAGCTGTTTTTT
TRBV4-2	TRBJ2-2	-	-	CASSQEVGELFF	TGTGCCAGCAGCCAAGAAGTCGGGGAGCTGTTTTTT
TRBV3-1	TRBJ2-5	-	-	CASSQGYPQETQYF	TGTGCCAGCAGCCAAGGCTACCCACAAGAGACCCAGTACTTC
TRBV7-9	TRBJ2-6	-	-	CASSLALGWEKGANVLTF	TGTGCCAGCAGCTTAGCGCTGGGTTGGGAAAAGGGGGCCAACGTCCTGACTTTC
TRBV11-3	TRBJ2-2	-	many	CASSSREGDTGELFF	TGTGCCAGCAGCTCCAGAGAGGGGGACACCGGGGAGCTGTTTTTT
TRBV14	TRBJ1-6	-	many	CASSQQGFTLHF	TGTGCCAGCAGCCAACAGGGTTTCACCCTCCACTTT
TRBV2	TRBJ1-5	-	many	CASTGFGAQPQHF	TGTGCCAGCACCGGATTTGGGGCTCAGCCCCAGCATTTT
TRBV3-1	TRBJ2-5	-	-	CASSHLRGGQETQYF	TGTGCCAGCAGCCATTTGAGGGGGGGCCAAGAGACCCAGTACTTC
TRBV15	TRBJ1-1	-	many	CATSRDPALGTEAFF	TGTGCCACCAGCAGAGACCCAGCCCTGGGCACTGAAGCTTTCTTT
TRBV9	TRBJ1-6	-	-	CASSVGKAYNSPLHF	TGTGCCAGCAGCGTAGGGAAGGCCTATAATTCACCCCTCCACTTT
TRBV19	TRBJ1-2	TRBD1	medium-sized	CASSISSQGDYGYTF	TGTGCCAGTAGTATATCATCTCAGGGGGACTATGGCTACACCTTC
TRBV7-3	TRBJ2-1	-	many	CASSLEGRGRSSYNEQFF	TGTGCCAGCAGCTTAGAGGGGCGGGGACGAAGCTCCTACAATGAGCAGTTCTTC
TRBV6-5	TRBJ2-1	-	many	CASSPQGSHEQFF	TGTGCCAGCAGCCCCCAGGGTAGCCATGAGCAGTTCTTC
TRBV7-3	TRBJ2-1	TRBD1	-	CASSLTGGPPSSYNEQFF	TGTGCCAGCAGCTTAACAGGGGGCCCTCCAAGCTCCTACAATGAGCAGTTCTTC
TRBV28	TRBJ1-3	-	few	CASTSLTWSPQSSGNTIYF	TGTGCCAGCACATCCCTCACCTGGTCTCCACAAAGCTCTGGAAACACCATATATTTT
TRBV7-6	TRBJ2-7	-	-	CASSRGQRDEQYF	TGTGCCAGCAGCCGTGGACAGCGGGACGAGCAGTACTTC
TRBV6-5	TRBJ1-1	-	many	CASSYRPQVSTEAFF	TGTGCCAGCAGTTACCGGCCTCAGGTGAGCACTGAAGCTTTCTTT
TRBV3-1	TRBJ2-5	-	few	CASSQDPGRETQYF	TGTGCCAGCAGCCAAGACCCGGGCCGAGAGACCCAGTACTTC
TRBV6-2/TRBV6-3	TRBJ2-2	-	many	CASTYAGELNTGELFF	TGTGCCAGCACATATGCAGGGGAGTTAAACACCGGGGAGCTGTTTTTT
TRBV15	TRBJ1-5	-	many	CATSRDQNQPQHF	TGTGCCACCAGCAGAGATCAGAATCAGCCCCAGCATTTT
TRBV15	TRBJ2-3	-	many	CATRWRGTDTQYF	TGTGCCACCCGGTGGCGGGGCACAGATACGCAGTATTTT
TRBV6-5	TRBJ2-3	TRBD2	many	CASTRRGGVSDTQYF	TGTGCCAGCACCAGGCGGGGGGGCGTCAGCGATACGCAGTATTTT
TRBV5-4	TRBJ2-1	TRBD2	many	CASSRTSGGYNEQFF	TGTGCCAGCAGCCGGACTAGCGGGGGATACAATGAGCAGTTCTTC
TRBV18	TRBJ2-3	TRBD1	many	CASSPLDRGVTDTQYF	TGTGCCAGCTCACCCCTTGACAGGGGGGTAACAGATACGCAGTATTTT
TRBV3-1	TRBJ1-1	-	few	CASTGWNTEAFF	TGTGCCAGTACAGGGTGGAACACTGAAGCTTTCTTT
TRBV9	TRBJ2-7	TRBD1	few	CASSVPNRGYGYEQYF	TGTGCCAGCAGCGTACCTAACAGGGGGTACGGCTACGAGCAGTACTTC
TRBV5-5	TRBJ1-1	-	many	CASSFVGVHLNTEAFF	TGTGCCAGCAGCTTTGTCGGGGTCCACTTGAACACTGAAGCTTTCTTT
TRBV28	TRBJ2-1	-	many	CASSPESYYNEQFF	TGTGCCAGCAGTCCAGAGTCCTACTACAATGAGCAGTTCTTC
TRBV5-6	TRBJ2-2	-	-	CASSSGLTNTGELFF	TGTGCCAGCAGCTCCGGACTGACTAACACCGGGGAGCTGTTTTTT